The clone carrying this TCR beta chain was picked up many times. The data stem from a study of identical twins. The cDNA had a unique molecular identifier and a template-switch universal primer site. TCRdb re-called the 5' RACE reads through MiXCR, storing one row per CDR3 protein. Among roughly 690,000 distinct CDR3 sequences listed, around 6% were seen once. Germline-derived CDR1 and CDR2 are SGHRS and YFSETQ. This CDR3 has 13 amino acids. V lost 2 bases and J lost 7, with 9 bases in between. This clonotype originated in a young man in good health. Sequenced input: naive T cells sorted from blood. The chain employs TRBV5-1 and TRBJ2-2, with D possibly being TRBD1 (5 bases). CDR3 sequence (DNA): TGCGCCAGCAGCTTCAGGGTGGACGGGGAGCTGTTTTTT. This gives the protein CASSFRVDGELFF.